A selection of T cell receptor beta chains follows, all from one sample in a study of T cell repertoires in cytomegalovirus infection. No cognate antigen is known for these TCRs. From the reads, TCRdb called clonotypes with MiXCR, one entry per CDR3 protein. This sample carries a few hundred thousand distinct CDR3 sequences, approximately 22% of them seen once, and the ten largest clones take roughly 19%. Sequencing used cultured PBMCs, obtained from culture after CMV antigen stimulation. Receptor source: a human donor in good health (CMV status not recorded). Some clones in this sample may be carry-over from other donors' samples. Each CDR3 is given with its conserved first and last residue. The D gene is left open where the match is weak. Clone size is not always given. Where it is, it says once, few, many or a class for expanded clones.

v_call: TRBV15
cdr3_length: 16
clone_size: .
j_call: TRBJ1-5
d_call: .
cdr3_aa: CATSRVFNSFNQPQHF
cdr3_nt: TGTGCCACCAGCAGAGTATTTAACAGCTTCAATCAGCCCCAGCATTTT

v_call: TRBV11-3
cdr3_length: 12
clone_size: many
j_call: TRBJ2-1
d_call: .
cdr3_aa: CASNRGSGEQFF
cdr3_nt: TGTGCCAGCAATAGGGGGTCCGGTGAGCAGTTCTTC

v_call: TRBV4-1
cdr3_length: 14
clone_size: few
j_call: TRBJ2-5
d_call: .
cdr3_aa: CASSQGWGGETQYF
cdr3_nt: TGCGCCAGCAGCCAAGGGTGGGGAGGAGAGACCCAGTACTTC

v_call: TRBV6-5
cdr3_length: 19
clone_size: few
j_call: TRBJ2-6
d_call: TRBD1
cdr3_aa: CASSKLSGTGKSGANVLTF
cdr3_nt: TGTGCCAGCAGTAAATTATCCGGGACAGGGAAATCTGGGGCCAACGTCCTGACTTTC

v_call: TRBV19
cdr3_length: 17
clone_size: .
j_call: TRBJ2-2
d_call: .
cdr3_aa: CASSISSGLSLVGELFF
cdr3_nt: TGTGCCAGTAGTATTAGTTCGGGACTTTCATTGGTCGGGGAGCTGTTTTTT

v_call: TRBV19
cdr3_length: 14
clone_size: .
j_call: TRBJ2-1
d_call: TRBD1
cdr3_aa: CASIGDRVSNEQFF
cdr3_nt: TGTGCCAGTATCGGGGACAGGGTCTCCAATGAGCAGTTCTTC

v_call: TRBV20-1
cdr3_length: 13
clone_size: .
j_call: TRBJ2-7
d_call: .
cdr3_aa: CSANIAELGEQYF
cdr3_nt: TGCAGTGCTAATATAGCGGAGCTGGGGGAGCAGTACTTC

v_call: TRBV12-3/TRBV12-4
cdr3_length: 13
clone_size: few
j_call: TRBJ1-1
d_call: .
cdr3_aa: CASRGLMNTEAFF
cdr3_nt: TGTGCCAGCAGGGGACTGATGAACACTGAAGCTTTCTTT

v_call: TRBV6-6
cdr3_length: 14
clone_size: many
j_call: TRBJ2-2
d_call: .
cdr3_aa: CASSYPPTAQELFF
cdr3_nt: TGTGCCAGCAGTTACCCACCGACCGCGCAGGAGCTGTTTTTT

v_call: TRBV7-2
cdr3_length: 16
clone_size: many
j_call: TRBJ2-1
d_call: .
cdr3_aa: CASSSASGWSYNEQFF
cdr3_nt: TGTGCCAGCAGCTCAGCTTCTGGGTGGTCCTACAATGAGCAGTTCTTC

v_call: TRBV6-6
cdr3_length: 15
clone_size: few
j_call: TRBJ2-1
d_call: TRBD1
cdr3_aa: CASSEYGTGRNEQFF
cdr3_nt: TGTGCCAGCAGTGAGTATGGGACAGGACGCAATGAGCAGTTCTTC

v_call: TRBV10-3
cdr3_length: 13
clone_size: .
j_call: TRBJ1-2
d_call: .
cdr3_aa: CAISGGAEVDYTF
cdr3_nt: TGTGCCATCAGTGGTGGGGCGGAGGTAGACTACACCTTC